In this sample, the clone carrying this TCR beta chain turned up a few times. Antigen unknown. Germline V gene sequence: CDR1 SGHNT, CDR2 YYREEE (reference sequence). The CDR3 loop spans 16 amino acids. V shed 4 bases, J shed 2 bases, and the junction held 10 bases outside the gene matches. The PCR used 60 Vbeta and 13 Jbeta primers. Assay: immunoSEQ multiplex PCR; the TCRdb copy retains only in-frame clones and omits some. This sample carries hundreds of thousands of clones, about 80% of them seen once, and the ten largest clones take about 0.58%. The data are from a study of cytomegalovirus exposure and HLA in healthy donors. Study information: About 180 million T cells yielded 100 million to 130 million unique TCR beta sequences, as an earlier analysis found. General observations from the study: For TCR beta chains, V- and J-gene trimming was later linked to a missense DCLRE1C variant.

Donors sampled were nominally healthy, though unrecorded immune exposures were likely. V and J are TRBV5-4 and TRBJ2-3; TRBD1 matches 7 bases. The sample consisted of PBMCs. The sequence was collected from a woman between 40 and 55 years old in good health and CMV-seronegative. The CDR3 spells CASSPLGTDPTDTQYF. The CDR3 nucleotides are TGTGCCAGCAGCCCACTTGGGACAGATCCCACAGATACGCAGTATTTT.